This TCR beta chain was retrieved from a study of blood T cell repertoires in COVID-19. Here immunoSEQ multiplex PCR was the method, and the copy in TCRdb shows in-frame clones only, minus some. The sample records roughly 260,000 clones, 88% being singletons. Seattle's cohort entered during active infection and was followed longitudinally. Germline loops: CDR1 MNHEY, CDR2 SMNVEV (reference sequence). The V end was cut by 1 base, the J end by 2 bases, with 8 bases between. The CDR3 is 14 amino acids. The sample consisted of peripheral blood. The chain links TRBV27 to TRBJ2-5, with a tentative D call TRBD2 (6 bases). The sequence was obtained from a woman aged 25 to 39 with COVID-19, enrolled during active disease. DNA of the CDR3: TGTGCCAGCAGTTTATTGGCGGGACAAGAGACCCAGTACTTC. Protein: CASSLLAGQETQYF.